A single sample gave rise to the 4 T cell receptor beta chains below, sequenced in a study of OX40 agonist ivuxolimab in advanced cancers. Sequencing used immunoSEQ multiplex PCR; TCRdb keeps in-frame clones, though not all of them. The sample carries approximately 69,000 clones, 84% recorded once. The sample in question was CD4+ or CD8+ T cells sorted from blood, obtained in a trial of the OX40 agonist ivuxolimab. These receptor sequences come from an adult with an advanced solid tumor such as melanoma, head and neck, liver or kidney cancer.

V and J are TRBV7-3 and TRBJ1-2; 10 nucleotides line up with TRBD1. Germline CDR1 and CDR2: SGHTA and FQGTGA. After removal of 5 bases from V and 7 bases from J, the junction contained 13 bases not matched to a gene. The CDR3 sequence is 16 residues long. CDR3: CASSPAATGGAGGYTF. The CDR3 DNA follows: TGTGCCAGCAGCCCCGCTGCGACAGGGGGCGCAGGTGGCTACACCTTC. Using reference TRBV7-3 and TRBJ1-2 for the parts outside the CDR3, the full variable domain is GAGVSQTPSNKVTEKGKYVELRCDPISGHTALYWYRQSLGQGPEFLIYFQGTGAADDSGLPNDRFFAVRPEGSVSTLKIQRTERGDSAVYLCASSPAATGGAGGYTFGSGTRLTVV.

V is TRBV15 and J is TRBJ2-7; possible D gene TRBD2, 6 bases. Per germline, CDR1 LNHNV and CDR2 YYDKDF (reference sequence). The CDR3 sequence is 17 residues long. Trimming shortened V by 3 bases and J by 3 bases, and 21 bases separated the two germline ends. CDR3 DNA: TGTGCCACCAGCAGGGGTGGAGGGGTAGGGGCCCTCTACGAGCAGTACTTC. Its protein is CATSRGGGVGALYEQYF.

V gene TRBV6-5 combines with J gene TRBJ2-2; D remains unclear. Germline V gene lookup returns CDR1 MNHEY and CDR2 SVGAGI. The CDR3 has 13 amino acids. V lost 5 bases to trimming and J lost 2 bases, with 6 bases between them. The CDR3 DNA is TGTGCCAGCAGTCCAGGAAACACCGGGGAGCTGTTTTTT. This translates into CASSPGNTGELFF.

The chain's CDR3 is CASSHLQGLNTEAFF. The CDR3 DNA reads TGTGCCAGCAGCCACCTACAGGGGTTGAACACTGAAGCTTTCTTT. V usage is TRBV7-9 and J usage is TRBJ1-1; 7 nucleotides agree with TRBD1. Germline values: CDR1 SEHNR, CDR2 FQNEAQ (reference sequence). Losses at the gene ends were 5 bases for V and 0 bases for J; bases not matched to a gene: 6. This CDR3 spans 15 amino acids.